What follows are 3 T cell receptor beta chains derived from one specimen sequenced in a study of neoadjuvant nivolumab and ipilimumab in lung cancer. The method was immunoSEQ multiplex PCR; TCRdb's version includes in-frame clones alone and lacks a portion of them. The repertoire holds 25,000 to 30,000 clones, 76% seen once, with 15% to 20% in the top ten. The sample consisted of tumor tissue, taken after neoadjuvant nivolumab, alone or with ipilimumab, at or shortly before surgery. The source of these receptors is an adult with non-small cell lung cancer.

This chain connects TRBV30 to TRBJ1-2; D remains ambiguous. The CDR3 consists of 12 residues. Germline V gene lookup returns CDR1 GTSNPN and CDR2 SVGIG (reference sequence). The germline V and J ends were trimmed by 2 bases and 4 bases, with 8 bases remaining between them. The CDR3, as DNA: TGTGCCTGGAGTAAGCAGTCCTATGGCTACACCTTC. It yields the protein CAWSKQSYGYTF.

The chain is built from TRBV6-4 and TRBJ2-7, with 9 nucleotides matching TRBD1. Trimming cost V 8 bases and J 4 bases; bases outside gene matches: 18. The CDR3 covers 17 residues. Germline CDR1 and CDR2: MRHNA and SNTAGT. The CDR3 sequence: CASGLPTGGFDFYEQYF. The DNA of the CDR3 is TGTGCCAGCGGACTACCGACAGGGGGTTTTGATTTTTACGAGCAGTACTTC.

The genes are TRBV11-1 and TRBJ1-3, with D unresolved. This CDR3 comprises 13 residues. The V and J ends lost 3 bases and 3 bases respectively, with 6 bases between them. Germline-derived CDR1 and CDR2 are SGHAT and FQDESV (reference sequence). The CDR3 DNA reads TGTGCCAGCAGCTTCGACGGTGGAAACACCATATATTTT. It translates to CASSFDGGNTIYF.